These T cell receptor beta chains were read from a single sample in a study of T cell repertoires in ileal Crohn's disease. The repertoire was sequenced with immunoSEQ multiplex PCR; TCRdb's copy has only in-frame clones and lacks some. Found here are 16,000 or so clones, 85% to 90% of them singletons; the top ten hold 5.5% to 6.5%. Sequencing input: ileal tissue. The receptors were sampled from an adult with Crohn's disease. Each CDR3 is given with its conserved first and last residue. Each record gives: V gene, J gene, clone size, D gene, CDR3 protein, CDR3 DNA. The D gene is left open where the match is weak. The size of a clone is reported for some rows only, either as once, few or many, or as a class for expanded clones.

TRBV30	TRBJ2-7	once	TRBD2	CAWSKGLAGTYEQYF	TGTGCCTGGAGTAAAGGACTAGCGGGAACGTACGAGCAGTACTTC
TRBV18	TRBJ2-3	-	TRBD2	CASSPPGGSTDTQYF	TGTGCCAGCTCACCACCCGGGGGGAGCACAGATACGCAGTATTTT
TRBV2	TRBJ2-3	-	TRBD2	CAMQAGQGPDTQYF	TGTGCCATGCAAGCGGGGCAGGGCCCAGATACGCAGTATTTT
TRBV7-9	TRBJ2-3	once	-	CASQRGGSTDTQYF	TGTGCCAGTCAAAGAGGGGGTAGCACAGATACGCAGTATTTT
TRBV14	TRBJ1-5	few	-	CASSQGADQPQHF	TGTGCCAGCAGCCAGGGGGCGGATCAGCCCCAGCATTTT
TRBV19	TRBJ1-2	-	-	CASSRPVGVYGYTF	TGTGCCAGTAGTAGACCCGTGGGAGTCTATGGCTACACCTTC
TRBV9	TRBJ2-3	-	-	CASTPGGTDTQYF	TGTGCCAGCACCCCCGGTGGCACAGATACGCAGTATTTT
TRBV6-5	TRBJ1-1	-	-	CASSYSGGMNTEAFF	TGTGCCAGCAGTTACTCGGGAGGCATGAACACTGAAGCTTTCTTT
TRBV7-3	TRBJ2-6	-	TRBD2	CASSLKAIPSAGGPGANVLTF	TGTGCCAGCAGTCTTAAGGCCATCCCTTCGGCGGGAGGGCCTGGGGCCAACGTCCTGACTTTC
TRBV7-9	TRBJ2-7	-	-	CASRPGQSYEQYF	TGTGCCAGCAGGCCCGGACAGTCCTACGAGCAGTACTTC
TRBV6-1	TRBJ1-2	once	-	CASSEDYGYTF	TGTGCCAGCAGCGAGGACTATGGCTACACCTTC
TRBV28	TRBJ2-1	-	TRBD2	CASKAGMLNEQFF	TGTGCCAGCAAAGCGGGAATGCTCAATGAGCAGTTCTTC
TRBV28	TRBJ1-3	once	-	CASSLEGTGNTIYF	TGTGCCAGCAGTTTGGAGGGGACCGGAAACACCATATATTTT
TRBV10-3	TRBJ1-2	-	-	CAISPGGYGYTF	TGTGCCATCAGCCCGGGAGGTTATGGCTACACCTTC
TRBV7-9	TRBJ1-2	-	-	CASSPLGGGYGYTF	TGTGCCAGCAGCCCCCTGGGGGGTGGCTATGGCTACACCTTC
TRBV7-2	TRBJ2-7	-	TRBD2	CASSSYGTSGAEQYF	TGTGCCAGCAGCTCCTACGGGACTAGCGGGGCAGAGCAGTACTTC
TRBV5-1	TRBJ2-5	-	-	CASSLASGKETQYF	TGCGCCAGCAGCTTGGCCTCGGGAAAAGAGACCCAGTACTTC
TRBV9	TRBJ2-5	-	TRBD2	CASGVGRLAEQETQYF	TGTGCCAGCGGCGTCGGGAGGCTAGCGGAACAAGAGACCCAGTACTTC
TRBV7-9	TRBJ2-7	-	-	CASSFGQGSYEQYF	TGTGCCAGCAGCTTCGGGCAGGGCTCCTACGAGCAGTACTTC
TRBV27	TRBJ1-1	-	TRBD1	CASSTDRGTEAFF	TGTGCCAGCAGTACCGACAGGGGGACTGAAGCTTTCTTT
TRBV5-4	TRBJ1-4	-	TRBD1	CASSPVPGQVRSEKLFF	TGTGCCAGCAGCCCAGTCCCGGGACAGGTCCGGAGTGAAAAACTGTTTTTT
TRBV5-6	TRBJ2-3	-	-	CASSLRGAGNTQYF	TGTGCCAGCAGCTTGCGAGGGGCGGGAAATACGCAGTATTTT